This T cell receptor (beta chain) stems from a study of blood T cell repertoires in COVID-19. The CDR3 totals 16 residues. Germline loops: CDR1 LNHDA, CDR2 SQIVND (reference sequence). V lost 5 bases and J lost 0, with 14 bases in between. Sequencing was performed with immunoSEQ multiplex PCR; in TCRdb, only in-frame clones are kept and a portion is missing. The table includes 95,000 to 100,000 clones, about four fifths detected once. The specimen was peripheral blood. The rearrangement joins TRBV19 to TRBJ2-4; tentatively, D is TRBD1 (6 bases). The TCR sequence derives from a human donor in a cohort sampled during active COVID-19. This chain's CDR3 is CASSEQGGLAKNIQYF. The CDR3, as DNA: TGTGCCAGTAGTGAACAGGGTGGACTAGCCAAAAACATTCAGTACTTC.